A selection of T cell receptor beta chains follows, all from one sample in a study of blood T cell dynamics during melanoma immunotherapy. The repertoire was sequenced with immunoSEQ multiplex PCR; TCRdb's copy has only in-frame clones and lacks some. The sample includes roughly 15,000 clones, 86% of them seen just once. The sequencing here drew on blood, taken from a patient treated with checkpoint blockade. Receptors originate from a human donor with melanoma. The CDR3 runs from the conserved cysteine through the conserved F or W.

cdr3_aa | v_call
CAWSVKGSEAFF | TRBV30
CASRDRGSYNEQFF | TRBV7-8
CASRRGERISGANVLTF | TRBV13
CASSPLGAGEQYF | TRBV18
CASSPEGSYGYTF | TRBV7-2
CASSLGSSGGGETQYF | TRBV4-1
CAYLTRAGELFF | TRBV30
CASSYSQRQSEAFF | TRBV6-5
CASSLLLLAGASSYEQYF | TRBV28
CASSFPGRNQPQHF | TRBV7-9
CASSLRRGIGQTYEQYF | TRBV7-2
CASSIVGSNYGYTF | TRBV19
CASSSRTGGTQYF | TRBV7-2
CASSLGRNNEQFF | TRBV2
CASKRFLREGDNEQFF | TRBV19
CASSEFTSGLPNEQFF | TRBV25-1
CASRFNDNTEAFF | TRBV27
CASSLRADTTYEQYF | TRBV5-5
CASSYGPFLSSYEQYF | TRBV6-5
CASSQAARPYEQYF | TRBV4-1
CASSSSGTSRTGELFF | TRBV5-6
CASSQEEKLFF | TRBV6-6
CASSLGQGLVYEQYF | TRBV5-8
CASSVDPALGYGYTF | TRBV9
CASKGREGNSPLHF | TRBV10-2
CASSSRTGYQETQYF | TRBV19
CASSPFKAYEQYF | TRBV7-9